This T cell receptor beta chain was identified during a study of CD8 T cells in ankylosing spondylitis. CDR3 length: 15 residues. Germline CDR1 DFQATT, CDR2 SNEGSKA (reference sequence). V lost 6 bases to trimming and J lost 0 bases; unmatched junction nucleotides: 5. Study-level findings and limits: From matched ankylosing spondylitis synovial fluid, disease-linked clones were reportedly recovered at significantly enriched levels. Characteristic, it appeared, of ankylosing spondylitis blood was a TCR beta motif of eight highly homologous variants.

TCRdb processed the 5' RACE reads anew with MiXCR; each CDR3 protein has one entry. The sample has 100,000 to 150,000 distinct CDR3 sequences, around 9.3% seen once. With regard to this clonotype: Its antigen is as yet unknown.

The chain uses TRBV20-1 and TRBJ2-5; 12 bases are shared with TRBD2. The receptor was isolated from a male donor with ankylosing spondylitis or in good health (not recorded which). Sequencing was done on a sample of blood, either unsorted or a sorted T cell fraction (not recorded which). The CDR3: CSACGLAGYQETQYF. Written as DNA, the CDR3 is TGCAGTGCCTGTGGACTAGCGGGGTACCAAGAGACCCAGTACTTC.